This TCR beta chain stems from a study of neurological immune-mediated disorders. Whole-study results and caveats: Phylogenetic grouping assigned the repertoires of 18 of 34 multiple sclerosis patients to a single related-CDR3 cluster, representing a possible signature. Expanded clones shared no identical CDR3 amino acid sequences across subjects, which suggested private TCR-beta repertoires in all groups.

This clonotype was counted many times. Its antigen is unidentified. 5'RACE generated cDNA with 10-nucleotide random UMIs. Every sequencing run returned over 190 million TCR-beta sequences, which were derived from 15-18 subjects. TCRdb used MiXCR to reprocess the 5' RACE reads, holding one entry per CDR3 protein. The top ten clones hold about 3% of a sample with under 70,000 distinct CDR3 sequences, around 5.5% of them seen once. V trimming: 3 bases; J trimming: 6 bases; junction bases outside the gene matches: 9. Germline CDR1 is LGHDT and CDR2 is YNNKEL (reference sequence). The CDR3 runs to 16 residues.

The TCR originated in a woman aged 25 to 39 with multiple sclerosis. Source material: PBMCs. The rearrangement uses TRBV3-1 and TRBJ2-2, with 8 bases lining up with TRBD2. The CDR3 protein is CASSQGSGGAAGELFF. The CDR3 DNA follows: TGTGCCAGCAGCCAGGGTTCCGGGGGGGCGGCCGGGGAGCTGTTTTTT.